This T cell receptor beta chain emerged from a study of T cell responses to AZD1222 COVID-19 vaccine. General study findings and limits: Repertoires were sampled only after the peak T cell response. Compared with day 0, the breadth and depth of the Spike-specific TCR repertoire rose significantly after two doses of AZD1222.

The germline CDR1 and CDR2 sequences are MNHEY and SVGAGI. Deletions cut 7 bases from V and 8 bases from J, with 18 bases between. The CDR3 extends over 14 amino acids. This clone was observed once. Antigen unknown. The protocol was immunoSEQ multiplex PCR, while the TCRdb copy is restricted to in-frame clones and leaves out a portion. Of under 30,000 clones listed, roughly 87% were seen once; the top ten hold 30% to 40%. V usage is TRBV6-5 and J usage is TRBJ2-1; D ambiguous. The material was peripheral blood, obtained 28 days after the second AZD1222 dose. The clonotype originates from an adult who received the AZD1222 COVID-19 vaccine. In nucleotides, the CDR3 is TGTGCCAGCACCACACAGCCGGAGACCGATGAGCAGTTCTTC. This translates into CASTTQPETDEQFF.